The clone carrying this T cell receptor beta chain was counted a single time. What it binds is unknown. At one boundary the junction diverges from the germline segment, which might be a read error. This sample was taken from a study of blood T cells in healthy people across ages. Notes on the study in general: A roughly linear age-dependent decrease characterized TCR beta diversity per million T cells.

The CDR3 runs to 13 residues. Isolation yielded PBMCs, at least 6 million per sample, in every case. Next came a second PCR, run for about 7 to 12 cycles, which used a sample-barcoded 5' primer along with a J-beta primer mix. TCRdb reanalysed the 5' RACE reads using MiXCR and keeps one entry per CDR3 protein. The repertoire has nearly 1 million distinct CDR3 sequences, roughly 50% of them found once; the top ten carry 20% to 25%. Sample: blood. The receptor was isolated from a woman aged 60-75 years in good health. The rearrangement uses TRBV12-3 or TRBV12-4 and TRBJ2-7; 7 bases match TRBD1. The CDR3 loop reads CAISRDSPYEQYF. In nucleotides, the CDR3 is TGTGCCATCAGTCGGGACAGCCCCTACGAGCAGTACTTC.